This T cell receptor beta chain was sequenced in a study of T cells in Graves' hyperthyroidism and ophthalmopathy. General study points: Ophthalmopathy could be told apart from stable hyperthyroidism with a 13 V-J model. Model output signaled ophthalmopathy a median approximately 6.2 months ahead of onset.

Researchers amplified the TCR beta CDR3 regions from RNA transcripts. Primed by the HTBI set, a first-round RT-PCR was run on the TCR CDR3. TCRdb passed the multiplex PCR reads through MiXCR, listing each CDR3 protein once. The table includes about 380,000 distinct CDR3 sequences, over 11% detected once. This clonotype showed up just a few times. Its antigen is still unknown. Stable hyperthyroidism: no ophthalmopathy progression over 18 months of follow-up. The germline CDR1 and CDR2 sequences are MGHRA and YSYEKL. The CDR3 sequence is 17 residues long. V lost 3 bases, J lost 4 bases, and 19 bases lay in between.

This sequence was found in a woman in her sixties or seventies with Graves' hyperthyroidism. V is TRBV4-1 and J is TRBJ1-3; D is uncertain. The sequenced sample consisted of blood. CDR3 DNA sequence: TGCGCCAGCAGCCAGGTCACCCCCCGGGGAGGCGGAAACACCATATATTTT. Protein sequence: CASSQVTPRGGGNTIYF.